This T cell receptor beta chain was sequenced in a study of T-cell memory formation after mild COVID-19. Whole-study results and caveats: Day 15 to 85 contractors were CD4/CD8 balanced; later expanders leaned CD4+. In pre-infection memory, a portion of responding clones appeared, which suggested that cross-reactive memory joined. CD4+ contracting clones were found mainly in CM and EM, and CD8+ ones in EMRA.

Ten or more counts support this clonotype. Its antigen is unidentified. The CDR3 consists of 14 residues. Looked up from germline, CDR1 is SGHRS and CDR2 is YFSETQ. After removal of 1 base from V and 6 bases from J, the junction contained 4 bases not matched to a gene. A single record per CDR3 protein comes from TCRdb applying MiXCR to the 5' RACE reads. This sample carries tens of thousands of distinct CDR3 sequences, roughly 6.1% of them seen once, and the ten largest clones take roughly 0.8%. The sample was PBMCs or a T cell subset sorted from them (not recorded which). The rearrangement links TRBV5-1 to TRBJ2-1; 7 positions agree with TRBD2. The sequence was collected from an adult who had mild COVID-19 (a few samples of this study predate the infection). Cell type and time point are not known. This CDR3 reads CASSLRLAPNEQFF. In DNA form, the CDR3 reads TGCGCCAGCAGCTTGCGACTAGCTCCCAATGAGCAGTTCTTC. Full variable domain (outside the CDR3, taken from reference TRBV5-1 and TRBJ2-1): KAGVTQTPRYLIKTRGQQVTLSCSPISGHRSVSWYQQTPGQGLQFLFEYFSETQRNKGNFPGRFSGRQFSNSRSEMNVSTLELGDSALYLCASSLRLAPNEQFFGPGTRLTVL.